This record covers a single T cell receptor (beta chain). What it binds is not known. Germline V gene sequence: CDR1 SQVTM, CDR2 ANQGSEA. The CDR3 covers 15 residues. The V gene lost 3 bases and the J gene lost 2 bases, with 15 bases spanning the gap. The sample belongs to a study of T cells after yellow fever vaccination. The overall study: SMART-Seq v4 Ultra Low Input served to prepare low-cell-number fractions.

TCRdb passed the 5' RACE reads through MiXCR, listing each CDR3 protein once. The data hold some 300,000 distinct CDR3 sequences, with roughly a tenth observed a single time. Study outcomes and limitations: Reappearing after the booster were most of the clones from primary vaccination (roughly 95% CD4, 75% to 90% CD8). A minor fraction of clonotypes spanned both CD4 and CD8 compartments. Peaking faster, on day 5 versus 15, the secondary response was nonetheless weaker.

This receptor was identified in a man aged 18 to 35 who received the YFV17D yellow fever vaccine. Sample: CD4+ T cells sorted from PBMCs, taken 45 days after the yellow fever booster vaccination. The chain carries TRBV29-1 and TRBJ2-3; weak D call: TRBD1 (7 bases). CDR3 coding DNA: TGCAGCGTTGATGTGGGGGGACAGTTCACAGATACGCAGTATTTT. Protein: CSVDVGGQFTDTQYF.